This T cell receptor (beta chain) stems from a study of shared clonotypes between healthy human individuals (dated by TCRdb to the early 2020s). Looking at the study overall: The cohort included three men and a couple of women between 18 and 49 years of age. Blood TCR repertoires of about five healthy adults were deeply sequenced to estimate repertoire size and the extent of clonotype sharing between individuals. Libraries were prepared and TCR repertoires were sequenced by different laboratories using diverse techniques, in order to increase sequencing depth and limit assay-specific biases. Leukapheresis yielded between about 0.85 and 10 billion PBMCs per donor. What the authors observed across the whole study: Based on pairwise subsampling, the degree of clonotype sharing among donors was expected to be affected by sequencing depth. Sampling was restricted to blood, and TCR repertoires in tissue are likely to differ from TCR repertoires in blood. Because the study included a small number of donors, the genetic and exposure-history diversity represented was limited.

Healthy HIV-negative adults with no recently reported acute infections or vaccinations were included as donors. Every donor was a Caucasian adult residing in Nashville, Tennessee, USA. In the unsorted samples, approximately 85 million PBMCs were counted, and genomic DNA was extracted using the QIAamp DNA Blood Mini kit. Blood was obtained by leukapheresis, after which PBMCs were separated by Ficoll-Histopaque density gradient centrifugation and cryopreserved in liquid nitrogen vapor phase. After removal of 0 bases from V and 8 bases from J, the junction retains 9 bases not matched to a gene. Counted from cysteine to phenylalanine, this CDR3 has 16 amino acids. This entry keeps only the CDR3 DNA: 48 bases, framed from base 1. CDR1 and CDR2, per the germline V gene, are SGDLS and YYNGEE. Using the deep immunoSEQ assay, multiplex PCR amplified TCR CDR3 regions from genomic DNA. Extracted genomic DNA from each cell subset was spread evenly across all wells of several immunoSEQ 96-well plates, with each plate serving as a replicate. Each replicate PCR for unsorted PBMC received roughly 300 ng genomic DNA, equal to tens of thousands of T cell genomes. Ten immunoSEQ deep assay plates were used to sequence the unsorted PBMC genomic DNA. Purified libraries were quantified with a Qubit 3.0 fluorometer, sized on a Bioanalyzer 2100, and re-quantified with the KAPA Library Quantification kit. Every immunoSEQ 96-well plate was sequenced on a dedicated single-read 150-cycle Illumina NextSeq 550 flow cell. As for the authors' bioinformatics: Because only junctional sequences without quality scores were contained in the immunoSEQ output, filtering matching that applied to full-length reads could not be performed. To assign V/J genes and CDR3, sequences were annotated using PyIR, a Python wrapper for IgBLAST v1.9, with IMGT germline references. Reads were filtered out if the reads had weak V/J assignments (E-value above 1e-6), no CDR3, stop codons, out-of-frame junctions, or ambiguous translated residues. V3J clonotypes were defined as sequences sharing an identical inferred V gene, J gene, and CDR3 amino acid sequence. To compute the percentage overlap between repertoires, the number of shared unique clonotypes was divided by the size of the smaller repertoire. RTK rarefaction, the Chao1 estimator, and Recon v2.1 estimates of unobserved clonotypes were used to assess repertoire richness. The clones in this table, taken by TCRdb from immuneACCESS, are in-frame only. Not every clone is retained; where verified, under half of the shortfall comes from an unresolved V gene, and the cause of the rest is unknown. V and J calls and clone size come straight from that table; D and trimming were deduced from the DNA. Recorded for this sample are around 430,000 clones; 70% to 80% of them occurred a single time. Approximately 13% of the sample goes to the ten largest clones.

Note on this clone: Its binding antigen is unknown. No much larger clone exists at a distance of one base, and base qualities are not known.

The receptor's source is a middle-aged woman in good health. Some clones in this sample may be carry-over from other donors' samples. The chain is assembled from TRBV9 and TRBJ2-1; the central 9 bases match TRBD2. Sample: PBMCs. The CDR3 reads as follows: CASSVGGGRARDEQFF. The DNA reads TGTGCCAGCAGCGTAGGTGGCGGGAGGGCCCGCGATGAGCAGTTCTTC. Outside the CDR3, residues come from the reference TRBV9 and TRBJ2-1 proteins, so the full variable domain is: DSGVTQTPKHLITATGQRVTLRCSPRSGDLSVYWYQQSLDQGLQFLIQYYNGEERAKGNILERFSAQQFPDLHSELNLSSLELGDSALYFCASSVGGGRARDEQFFGPGTRLTVL.